Listed here is a single T cell receptor (beta chain). What it binds is not known. Trimming at V came to 0 bases and at J to 5 bases, leaving 6 bases not matched to a gene. The germline gives CDR1 SGHRS, CDR2 YFSETQ. This CDR3 is built from 15 residues. This record comes from a study of cytomegalovirus exposure and HLA in healthy donors. Study observations and caveats: Listed as cytomegalovirus-associated were 150 or so TCR beta chains.

Only in-frame clones appear in the TCRdb table, and some are missing; sequencing was by immunoSEQ multiplex PCR. The profile shows tens of thousands of clones, 85% to 95% of them singletons. The receptor was isolated from a woman under 30 in good health and CMV-seronegative. The sample taken for sequencing was PBMCs. This chain connects TRBV5-1 to TRBJ2-5; 8 positions agree with TRBD2. CDR3 DNA sequence: TGCGCCAGCAGCTTGGCCTCGCGGGAGGAGGAGACCCAGTACTTC. Amino acid sequence: CASSLASREEETQYF.